Below, 12 T cell receptor beta chains from the same sample are listed, as sequenced in a study of shared clonotypes between healthy human individuals. In the naive CD8 group, cells lacked CD45RO and were positively selected for CCR7, so terminally differentiated effector memory CD45RA+ cells were left out. Using immunoSEQ multiplex PCR, the repertoire was profiled, and TCRdb retains in-frame clones only, with some absent. In the table there are around 2.1 million clones, about 92% of which are singletons. The specimen sequenced was naive CD8+ T cells from PBMCs. The receptors originated from a man in his late teens or twenties in good health. Some clones in this sample may be carry-over from other donors' samples.

V gene TRBV7-9 combines with J gene TRBJ1-6; a weak D match, TRBD1 (5 bases). The germline gives CDR1 SEHNR, CDR2 FQNEAQ (reference sequence). The CDR3 is 12 residues long. Trimming cost V 8 bases and J 8 bases, with 10 bases left between them. CDR3: CASHGGDSPLHF. The CDR3 nucleotides read TGTGCCAGCCATGGGGGGGATTCACCCCTCCACTTT.

The V and J genes are TRBV7-9 and TRBJ2-1; D is undetermined. The CDR3 extends over 15 amino acids. CDR1 and CDR2 from the germline V gene are SEHNR and FQNEAQ (reference sequence). V was pared by 5 bases and J by 0 bases, with 11 bases between. The CDR3: CASSPLVSSYNEQFF. CDR3 bases: TGTGCCAGCAGCCCTCTAGTTAGCTCCTACAATGAGCAGTTCTTC.

The V and J genes are TRBV27 and TRBJ2-1; TRBD2 aligns across 7 bases. V shed 3 bases and J 7 bases; nucleotides not matched to a gene: 9. CDR3 length equals 15 residues. Germline values: CDR1 MNHEY, CDR2 SMNVEV (reference sequence). The CDR3 spells CASSFGGGPRNEQFF. CDR3 nucleotides: TGTGCCAGCAGTTTCGGGGGAGGGCCGCGGAATGAGCAGTTCTTC.

The rearrangement uses TRBV28 and TRBJ2-2; TRBD2 agrees at 11 bases. Per the germline V gene, CDR1 is MDHEN and CDR2 is SYDVKM. The V gene end was trimmed by 5 bases and the J gene end by 6 bases; junction bases not matched to a gene: 5. The CDR3 loop spans 15 amino acids. CDR3 in amino acids: CASSLAGGRAGELFF. The CDR3, as DNA: TGTGCCAGCAGTCTAGCGGGAGGTCGGGCCGGGGAGCTGTTTTTT.

The rearrangement uses TRBV4-3 and TRBJ1-4; D remains ambiguous. Between the trimmed V and J ends, which lost 1 base and 1 base, there was a span of 7 bases. The germline V gene encodes CDR1 LGHNA and CDR2 YSLEER. CDR3 length: 15 residues. The CDR3 here is CASSQVDGTNEKLFF. As DNA, the CDR3 is TGCGCCAGCAGCCAAGTCGACGGAACTAATGAAAAACTGTTTTTT.

A remark on this clone: This CDR3 is also generated by other DNA sequences in the sample. The chain links TRBV5-4 to TRBJ2-7, with a tentative D call TRBD2 (6 bases). The length of the CDR3 is 13 residues. The V and J ends lost 0 bases and 3 bases respectively, with 7 bases between them. From germline, CDR1 is SGHNT and CDR2 YYREEE (reference sequence). CDR3 bases: TGTGCCAGCAGCTTGGCCGGGAGCTACGAGCAGTACTTC. It encodes CASSLAGSYEQYF.

J is TRBJ2-5 and V is TRBV6-1; D tentatively reads TRBD1 or TRBD2 (5 bases each). The CDR3 sequence is 14 residues long. Deletions cut 4 bases from V and 2 bases from J, with 11 bases between. The germline V gene has CDR1 MNHNS and CDR2 SASEGT. The CDR3 DNA follows: TGTGCCAGCAGTGGGGGACCGGATCAAGAGACCCAGTACTTC. Protein product: CASSGGPDQETQYF.

The V gene is TRBV6-5, the J gene TRBJ1-1; weak D call: TRBD1 (6 bases). This CDR3 is built from 14 residues. The ends were cut back, 5 bases at V and 1 base at J, with 11 bases in the middle. CDR1 MNHEY and CDR2 SVGAGI come from the germline V gene. The CDR3, as DNA: TGTGCCAGCAGTATAAGCAGGGGGAACACTGAAGCTTTCTTT. Translated: CASSISRGNTEAFF.

The genes are TRBV7-9 and TRBJ2-2; D not resolved. Deletions cut 2 bases from V and 5 bases from J, with 12 bases between. Per the germline V gene, CDR1 is SEHNR and CDR2 is FQNEAQ (reference sequence). There are 15 residues in the CDR3. CDR3 amino acids: CASSLKGPLTGELFF. The CDR3 bases are TGTGCCAGCAGCTTAAAGGGCCCTTTGACCGGGGAGCTGTTTTTT.

The chain joins TRBV27 to TRBJ2-2; D remains ambiguous. The CDR3 loop spans 14 amino acids. V shed 5 bases and J shed 6 bases, with 13 bases lying between them. Germline CDR1 MNHEY, CDR2 SMNVEV (reference sequence). This chain's CDR3 is CASSLLFEAGELFF. The CDR3 nucleotides read TGTGCCAGCAGTCTACTATTCGAGGCCGGGGAGCTGTTTTTT.

The sample holds a few counts of this clone. The chain uses TRBV9 and TRBJ1-1, with 9 bases matching TRBD1. Germline CDR1 is SGDLS and CDR2 is YYNGEE. CDR3 length equals 14 residues. V shed 4 bases, J shed 6 bases, and the junction held 7 bases outside the gene matches. CDR3 sequence reads: CASSPGQGIAEAFF. CDR3 coding DNA: TGTGCCAGCAGCCCGGGACAGGGAATCGCTGAAGCTTTCTTT.

CDR3: CASSNRGLKTQYF. CDR3 in DNA: TGTGCCAGCAGCAACCGAGGGTTGAAGACCCAGTACTTC. The chain recombines TRBV7-6 with TRBJ2-5; perhaps TRBD2 as D (5 bases). Germline V gene data show CDR1 as SGHVS and CDR2 as FNYEAQ. CDR3 length: 13 amino acids. The V and J ends lost 5 bases and 6 bases respectively, with 13 bases between them.